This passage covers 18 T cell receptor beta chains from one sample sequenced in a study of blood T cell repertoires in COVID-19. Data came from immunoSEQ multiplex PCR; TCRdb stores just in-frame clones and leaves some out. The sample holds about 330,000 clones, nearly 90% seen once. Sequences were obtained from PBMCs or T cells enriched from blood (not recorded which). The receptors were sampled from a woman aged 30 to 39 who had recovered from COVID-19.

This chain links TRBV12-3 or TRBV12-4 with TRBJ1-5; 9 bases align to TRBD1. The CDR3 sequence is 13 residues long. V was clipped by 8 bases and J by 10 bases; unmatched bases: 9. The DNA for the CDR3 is TGTGCCAGCGGACAGGGGCTATCAGGACCCCAGCATTTT. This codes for CASGQGLSGPQHF.

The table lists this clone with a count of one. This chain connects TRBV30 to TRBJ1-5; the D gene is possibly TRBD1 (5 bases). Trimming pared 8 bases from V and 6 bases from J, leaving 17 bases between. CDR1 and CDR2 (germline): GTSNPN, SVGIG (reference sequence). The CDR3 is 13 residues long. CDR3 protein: CAGGAGNGQPQHF. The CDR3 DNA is TGTGCCGGAGGGGCAGGGAATGGTCAGCCCCAGCATTTT.

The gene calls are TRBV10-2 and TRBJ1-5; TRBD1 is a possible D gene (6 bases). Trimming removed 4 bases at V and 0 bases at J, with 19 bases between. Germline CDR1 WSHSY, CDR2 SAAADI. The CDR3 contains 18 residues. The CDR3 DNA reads TGCGCCAGCAGTGGGACAGCAGATGCCTATTATAGCAATCAGCCCCAGCATTTT. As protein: CASSGTADAYYSNQPQHF.

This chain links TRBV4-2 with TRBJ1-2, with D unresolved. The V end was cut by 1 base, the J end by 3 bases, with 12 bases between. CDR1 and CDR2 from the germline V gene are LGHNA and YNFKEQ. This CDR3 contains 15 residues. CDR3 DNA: TGTGCCAGCAGCCAAGTGAGGGATTCGGACTATGGCTACACCTTC. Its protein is CASSQVRDSDYGYTF.

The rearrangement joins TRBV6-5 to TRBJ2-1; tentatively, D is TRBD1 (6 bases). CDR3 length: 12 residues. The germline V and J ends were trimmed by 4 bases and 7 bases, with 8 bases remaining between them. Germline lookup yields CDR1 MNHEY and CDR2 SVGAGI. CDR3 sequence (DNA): TGTGCCAGCAGTTTTCAGGGGAATGAGCAGTTCTTC. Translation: CASSFQGNEQFF.

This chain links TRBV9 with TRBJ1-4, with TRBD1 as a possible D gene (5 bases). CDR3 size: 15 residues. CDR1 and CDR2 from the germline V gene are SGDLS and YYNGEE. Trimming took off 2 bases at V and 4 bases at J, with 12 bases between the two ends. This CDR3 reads CASSVGTGGNEKLFF. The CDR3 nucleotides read TGTGCCAGCAGCGTTGGGACCGGGGGTAATGAAAAACTGTTTTTT.

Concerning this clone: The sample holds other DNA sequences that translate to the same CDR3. The CDR3 reads CASSQGGGGETQYF. CDR3 nucleotides: TGTGCCAGCAGCCAGGGCGGTGGAGGGGAGACCCAGTACTTC. V is TRBV4-2 and J is TRBJ2-5, with D possibly being TRBD2 (6 bases). Germline CDR1 reads LGHNA; CDR2 reads YNFKEQ. The CDR3 totals 14 residues. Trimming took off 3 bases at V and 5 bases at J, with 13 bases between the two ends.

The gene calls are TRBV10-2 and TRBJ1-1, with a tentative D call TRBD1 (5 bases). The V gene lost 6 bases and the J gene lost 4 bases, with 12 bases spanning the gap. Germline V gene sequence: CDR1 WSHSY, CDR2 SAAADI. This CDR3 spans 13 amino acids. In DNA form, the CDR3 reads TGCGCCAGCAGGGGTTTGGGGGGCACTGAAGCTTTCTTT. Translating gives CASRGLGGTEAFF.

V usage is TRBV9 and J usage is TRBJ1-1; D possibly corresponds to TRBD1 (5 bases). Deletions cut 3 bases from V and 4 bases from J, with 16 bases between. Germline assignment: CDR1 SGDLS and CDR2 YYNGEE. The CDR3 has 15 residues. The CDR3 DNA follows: TGTGCCAGCAGCGCCTCAAGAGGAAGGGGCACTGAAGCTTTCTTT. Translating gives CASSASRGRGTEAFF.

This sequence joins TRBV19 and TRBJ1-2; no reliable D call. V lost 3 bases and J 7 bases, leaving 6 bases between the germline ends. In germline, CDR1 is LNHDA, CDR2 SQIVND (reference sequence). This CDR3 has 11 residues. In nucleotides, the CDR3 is TGTGCCAGTAGTATCGTTAGTGGCTACACCTTC. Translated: CASSIVSGYTF.

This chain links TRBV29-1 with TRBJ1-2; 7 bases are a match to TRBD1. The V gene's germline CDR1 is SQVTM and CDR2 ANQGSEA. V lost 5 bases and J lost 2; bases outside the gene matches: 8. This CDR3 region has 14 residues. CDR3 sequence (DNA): TGCAGCGTTACCGGGACAGAAGAAAACTATGGCTACACCTTC. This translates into CSVTGTEENYGYTF. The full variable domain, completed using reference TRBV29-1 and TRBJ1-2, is SAVISQKPSRDICQRGTSLTIQCQVDSQVTMMFWYRQQPGQSLTLIATANQGSEATYESGFVIDKFPISRPNLTFSTLTVSNMSPEDSSIYLCSVTGTEENYGYTFGSGTRLTVV.

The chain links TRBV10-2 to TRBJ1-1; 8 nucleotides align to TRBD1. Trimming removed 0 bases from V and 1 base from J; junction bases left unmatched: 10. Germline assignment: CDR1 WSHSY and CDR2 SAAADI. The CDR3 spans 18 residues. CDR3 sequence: CASSESLRDRTQNTEAFF. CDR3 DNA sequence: TGCGCCAGCAGTGAGTCCCTCCGGGACAGGACACAGAACACTGAAGCTTTCTTT.

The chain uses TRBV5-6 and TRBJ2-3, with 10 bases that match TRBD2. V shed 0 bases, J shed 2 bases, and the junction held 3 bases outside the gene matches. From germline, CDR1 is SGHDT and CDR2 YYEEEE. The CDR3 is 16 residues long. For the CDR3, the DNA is TGTGCCAGCAGCTTGGCAAGCGGGGGGGCCACAGATACGCAGTATTTT. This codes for CASSLASGGATDTQYF. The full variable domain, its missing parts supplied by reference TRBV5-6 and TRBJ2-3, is DAGVTQSPTHLIKTRGQQVTLRCSPKSGHDTVSWYQQALGQGPQFIFQYYEEEERQRGNFPDRFSGHQFPNYSSELNVNALLLGDSALYLCASSLASGGATDTQYFGPGTRLTVL.

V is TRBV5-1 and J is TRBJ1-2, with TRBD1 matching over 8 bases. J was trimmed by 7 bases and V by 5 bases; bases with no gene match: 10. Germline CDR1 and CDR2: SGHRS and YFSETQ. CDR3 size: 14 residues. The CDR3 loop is CASRISTGGPGYTF. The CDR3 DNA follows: TGCGCCAGCAGGATCTCCACAGGGGGACCTGGCTACACCTTC. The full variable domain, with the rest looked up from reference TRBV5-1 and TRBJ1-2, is KAGVTQTPRYLIKTRGQQVTLSCSPISGHRSVSWYQQTPGQGLQFLFEYFSETQRNKGNFPGRFSGRQFSNSRSEMNVSTLELGDSALYLCASRISTGGPGYTFGSGTRLTVV.

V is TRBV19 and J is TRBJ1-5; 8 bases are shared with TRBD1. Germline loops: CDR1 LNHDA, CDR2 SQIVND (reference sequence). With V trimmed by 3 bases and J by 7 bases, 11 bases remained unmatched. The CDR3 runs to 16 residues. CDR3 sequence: CASSIRDRGGDQPQHF. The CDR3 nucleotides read TGTGCCAGTAGTATCAGAGACAGGGGCGGTGACCAGCCCCAGCATTTT.

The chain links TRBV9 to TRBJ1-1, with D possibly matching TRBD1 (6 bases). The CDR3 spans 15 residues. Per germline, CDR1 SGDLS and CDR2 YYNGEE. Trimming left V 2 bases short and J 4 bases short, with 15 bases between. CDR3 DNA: TGTGCCAGCAGCGTCCTCGGGGGGGCAGGCACTGAAGCTTTCTTT. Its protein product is CASSVLGGAGTEAFF.

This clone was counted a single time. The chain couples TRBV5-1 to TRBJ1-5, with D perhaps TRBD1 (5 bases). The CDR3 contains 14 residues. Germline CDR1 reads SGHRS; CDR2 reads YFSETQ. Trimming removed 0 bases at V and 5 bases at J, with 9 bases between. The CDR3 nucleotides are TGCGCCAGCAGCTTGGTCGGGGGGGATCAGCCCCAGCATTTT. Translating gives CASSLVGGDQPQHF. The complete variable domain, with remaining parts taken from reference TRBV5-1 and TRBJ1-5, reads KAGVTQTPRYLIKTRGQQVTLSCSPISGHRSVSWYQQTPGQGLQFLFEYFSETQRNKGNFPGRFSGRQFSNSRSEMNVSTLELGDSALYLCASSLVGGDQPQHFGDGTRLSIL.

Here the CDR3 reads CASSAPDSNYGYTF. For the CDR3, the DNA is TGCGCCAGCAGCGCCCCCGACTCCAACTATGGCTACACCTTC. This chain connects TRBV4-1 to TRBJ1-2; no firm D call. Trimming stripped 5 bases from V and 2 bases from J, with 12 bases between. The CDR3 consists of 14 residues. Germline values: CDR1 MGHRA, CDR2 YSYEKL.